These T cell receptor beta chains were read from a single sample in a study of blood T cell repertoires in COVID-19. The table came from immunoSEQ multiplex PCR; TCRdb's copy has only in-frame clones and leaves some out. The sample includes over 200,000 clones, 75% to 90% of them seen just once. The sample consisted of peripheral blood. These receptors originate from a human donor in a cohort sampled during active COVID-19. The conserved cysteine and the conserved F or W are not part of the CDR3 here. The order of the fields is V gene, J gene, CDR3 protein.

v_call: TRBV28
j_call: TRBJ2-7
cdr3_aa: ASSHRGGRAGGSYEQY

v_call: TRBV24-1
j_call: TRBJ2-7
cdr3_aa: ATSDWMGGSYEQY

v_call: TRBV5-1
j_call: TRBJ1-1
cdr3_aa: ASSPDRGMLTEAF

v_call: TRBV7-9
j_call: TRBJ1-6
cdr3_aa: ASSFGTANNSPLH

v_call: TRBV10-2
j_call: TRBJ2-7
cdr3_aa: ASSGLRPPYEQY

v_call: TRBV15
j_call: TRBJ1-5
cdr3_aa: ATSRDQRGAWQPQH

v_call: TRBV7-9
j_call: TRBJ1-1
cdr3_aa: ASTIRDSTEAF

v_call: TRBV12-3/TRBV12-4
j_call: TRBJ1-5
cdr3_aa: ASGSLGNQPQH

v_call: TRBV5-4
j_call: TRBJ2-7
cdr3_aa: ASSSDRGEQY

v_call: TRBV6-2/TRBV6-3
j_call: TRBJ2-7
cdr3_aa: ASSRLSGQGVYEQY

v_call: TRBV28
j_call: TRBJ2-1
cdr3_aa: ASSFRGRLGNEQF

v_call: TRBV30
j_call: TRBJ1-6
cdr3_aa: AWGPLRPYNSPLH

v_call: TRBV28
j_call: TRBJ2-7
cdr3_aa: ASRSGQSYEQY

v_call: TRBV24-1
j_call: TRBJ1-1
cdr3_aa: ATSERGTEAF

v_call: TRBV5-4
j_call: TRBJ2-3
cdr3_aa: ASSFVVGGIRTDTQY

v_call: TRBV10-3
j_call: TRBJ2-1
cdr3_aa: AISQASSYNEQF

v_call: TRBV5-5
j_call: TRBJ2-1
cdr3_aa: ASSLADSVVYNEQF

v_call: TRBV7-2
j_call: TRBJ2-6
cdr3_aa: ASSLVAAASSGANVLT

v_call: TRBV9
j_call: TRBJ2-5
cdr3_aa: ASSPRGAGGPASVETQY

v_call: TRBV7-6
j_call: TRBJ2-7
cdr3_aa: ASSHRVSNEQY

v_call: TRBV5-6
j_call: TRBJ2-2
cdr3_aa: ASSPRTGLNTGELF

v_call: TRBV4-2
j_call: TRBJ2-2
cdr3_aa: ASSQGSGANTGELF

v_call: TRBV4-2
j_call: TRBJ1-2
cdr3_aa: ASSQGVENYGYT

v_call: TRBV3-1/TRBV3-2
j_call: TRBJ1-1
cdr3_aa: ASSQEHRGLKAEAF

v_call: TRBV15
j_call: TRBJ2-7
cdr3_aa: ATSRDRGPYEQY

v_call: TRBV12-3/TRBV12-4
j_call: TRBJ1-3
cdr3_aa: ASSFSGNTIY

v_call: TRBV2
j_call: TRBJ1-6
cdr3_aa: ASSGQGSYNSPLH

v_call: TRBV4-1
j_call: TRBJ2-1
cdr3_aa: ASSHRGAYNEQF

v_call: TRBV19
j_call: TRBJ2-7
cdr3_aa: ASGDRGGREQY

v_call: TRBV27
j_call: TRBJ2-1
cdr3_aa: AATGQGGSGEQF

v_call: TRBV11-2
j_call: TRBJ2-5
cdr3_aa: ASSFGYGVSQETQY

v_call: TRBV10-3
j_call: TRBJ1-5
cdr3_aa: AISESAGEHQPQH